The 28 T cell receptor beta chains given below trace back to one sample, sequenced in a study of shared clonotypes between healthy human individuals. The assay was immunoSEQ multiplex PCR, and TCRdb's table has in-frame clones only and misses some. The sample has 1.6 million or so clones; roughly 96% are singletons. The sequenced sample was naive CD4+ T cells sorted from blood. Subset specified: CD45RA+ positively selected. These receptors were obtained from a young man in good health.

The table lists this clone with a count of one. The chain joins TRBV5-1 to TRBJ1-5; D remains unclear. The CDR3 has 13 residues. Germline V gene data show CDR1 as SGHRS and CDR2 as YFSETQ. Trimming removed 4 bases at V and 4 bases at J, with 9 bases between. This chain's CDR3 is CASSGPSNQPQHF. The CDR3 bases are TGCGCCAGCAGCGGGCCCAGTAATCAGCCCCAGCATTTT.

The chain employs TRBV28 and TRBJ1-4; D is unresolved. CDR1 and CDR2 from the germline V gene are MDHEN and SYDVKM. The CDR3 consists of 11 residues. V shed 6 bases and J shed 7 bases, with 6 bases lying between them. The CDR3 region is CASRSAEKLFF. Written as DNA, the CDR3 is TGTGCCAGCAGGTCGGCTGAAAAACTGTTTTTT.

V is TRBV11-2 and J is TRBJ2-4; TRBD1 might be the D (6 bases). This CDR3 has 16 amino acids. V dropped 1 base and J dropped 3 bases, with 13 bases sitting between them. Germline V CDR1 and CDR2: SGHAT, FQNNGV. CDR3 in amino acids: CASSLGQVYGKNIQYF. The CDR3 coding sequence is TGTGCCAGCAGCTTAGGACAGGTTTACGGCAAAAACATTCAGTACTTC.

This chain uses TRBV4-3 with TRBJ1-3, with D maybe TRBD1 (5 bases). The germline V and J ends were trimmed by 4 bases and 0 bases, with 19 bases remaining between them. Germline loops: CDR1 LGHNA, CDR2 YSLEER. CDR3 length equals 18 residues. The CDR3 protein is CASSLHAGVDGSGNTIYF. CDR3 in DNA: TGCGCCAGCAGCCTCCATGCGGGGGTGGATGGCTCTGGAAACACCATATATTTT.

J is TRBJ1-1 and V is TRBV11-2, with D possibly TRBD1 on 5 matching bases. This CDR3 region has 13 residues. V was cut by 3 bases and J by 7 bases, with 12 bases left in between. In germline, CDR1 is SGHAT, CDR2 FQNNGV. CDR3 sequence: CASSFSRQNEAFF. DNA of the CDR3: TGTGCCAGCAGCTTTTCCAGACAGAATGAAGCTTTCTTT.

Only one count was recorded for this clone. This chain connects TRBV6-1 to TRBJ2-1; TRBD2 is a possible D gene (6 bases). The CDR3 spans 15 residues. Germline V gives CDR1 MNHNS, CDR2 SASEGT. The V end lost 6 bases, the J end lost 3 bases, and 15 bases lay between the germline ends. This CDR3 reads CASRAPGLSYNEQFF. The DNA of the CDR3 is TGTGCCAGCAGAGCCCCGGGACTGAGCTACAATGAGCAGTTCTTC.

V gene TRBV7-9 combines with J gene TRBJ2-2, with 7 bases identical to TRBD1. This CDR3 is built from 15 residues. Germline V lookup: CDR1 SEHNR, CDR2 FQNEAQ (reference sequence). V gave up 4 bases and J gave up 6 bases; unmatched junction bases: 8. Here the CDR3 reads CASSYLTGSAGELFF. The CDR3 nucleotides are TGTGCCAGCAGCTATTTGACAGGGTCGGCCGGGGAGCTGTTTTTT.

The chain combines TRBV5-3 with TRBJ2-4; possibly TRBD2 for D (6 bases). Being an ORF, TRBV5-3 has a function that is uncertain. V was pared by 6 bases and J by 0 bases, with 16 bases between. The CDR3 is 16 residues long. The CDR3 nucleotides are TGTGCCAGAACTGTAGCGGAAAAACTAGCCAAAAACATTCAGTACTTC. As protein: CARTVAEKLAKNIQYF.

The chain carries TRBV7-9 and TRBJ2-1; D possibly matches TRBD1 or TRBD2 (5 bases each). Germline V lookup: CDR1 SEHNR, CDR2 FQNEAQ (reference sequence). Trimming took off 6 bases at V and 2 bases at J, with 11 bases between the two ends. The CDR3 runs to 14 residues. The CDR3 DNA reads as TGTGCCAGCAGTCCACCGGGGCCCTACAATGAGCAGTTCTTC. It is translated as CASSPPGPYNEQFF.

To note about this clone: At one boundary the junction diverges from the germline segment, which might be a read error. CDR3 protein: CASSLAVASVHEQYF. CDR3 DNA: TGTGCTAGCAGCTTAGCTGTTGCTAGCGTCCACGAGCAGTACTTC. The chain combines TRBV7-7 with TRBJ2-7; D perhaps matches TRBD2 (6 bases). The germline V gene has CDR1 SSHAT and CDR2 FNYEAQ (reference sequence). The CDR3 consists of 15 residues.

The chain couples TRBV7-9 to TRBJ1-2; no definite D call. Germline lookup yields CDR1 SEHNR and CDR2 FQNEAQ (reference sequence). The V end was cut by 5 bases, the J end by 6 bases, with 10 bases between. The CDR3 runs 12 residues. The CDR3 sequence is CASSTRLDGYTF. The CDR3 DNA follows: TGTGCCAGCAGCACCCGTCTGGATGGCTACACCTTC. Full variable domain (remainder filled in from reference TRBV7-9 and TRBJ1-2): DTGVSQNPRHKITKRGQNVTFRCDPISEHNRLYWYRQTLGQGPEFLTYFQNEAQLEKSRLLSDRFSAERPKGSFSTLEIQRTEQGDSAMYLCASSTRLDGYTFGSGTRLTVV.

This chain uses TRBV28 with TRBJ2-6, with 11 bases fitting TRBD2. The junction had 10 bases not matched to a gene; V was cut back by 6 bases and J by 0 bases. The CDR3 contains 19 residues. From germline, CDR1 is MDHEN and CDR2 SYDVKM. The CDR3 DNA is TGTGCCAGCAGCCTAAGACTAGCGGGAAAAACCTCTGGGGCCAACGTCCTGACTTTC. It is translated as CASSLRLAGKTSGANVLTF.

The DNA of the CDR3 is TGTGCCAGCAGCCAAGTAGGGGGCGGTCTGGATACGCAGTATTTT. Its protein is CASSQVGGGLDTQYF. This chain links TRBV14 with TRBJ2-3, with 7 positions matching TRBD1. Per germline, CDR1 SGHDN and CDR2 FVKESK. With V trimmed by 1 base and J by 6 bases, 7 bases remained unmatched. The CDR3 length is 15 residues.

The chain carries TRBV5-5 and TRBJ2-5, with D perhaps given as TRBD1 or TRBD2 (5 bases each). Trimming stripped 4 bases from V and 7 bases from J, with 17 bases between. CDR3 length equals 14 residues. The germline V gene encodes CDR1 SGHKS and CDR2 YYEKEE (reference sequence). CDR3 amino acids: CASSQLGVRVTQYF. The CDR3 region has the DNA TGTGCCAGCAGCCAACTGGGGGTAAGGGTGACCCAGTACTTC.

The chain is built from TRBV7-8 and TRBJ2-1; D is possibly TRBD1 (6 bases). V lost 5 bases to trimming and J lost 4 bases, with 9 bases between them. Germline V lookup: CDR1 SGHVS, CDR2 FQNEAQ. The CDR3 is 13 residues long. CDR3 in DNA: TGTGCCAGCAGCCAGGGGAATTACAATGAGCAGTTCTTC. The encoded protein is CASSQGNYNEQFF.

V is TRBV6-6 and J is TRBJ2-7; 7 bases map to TRBD1. Unmatched junction bases numbered 6, after V lost 6 bases and J lost 7 bases. The CDR3 contains 12 residues. Germline CDR1 MNHNY, CDR2 SVGAGI (reference sequence). The chain's CDR3 is CASRPGQQEQYF. The CDR3 DNA sequence: TGTGCCAGCAGGCCGGGACAGCAAGAGCAGTACTTC.

The chain carries TRBV5-4 and TRBJ2-3; D might be TRBD1 (6 bases). The germline V gene has CDR1 SGHNT and CDR2 YYREEE (reference sequence). The CDR3 extends over 14 amino acids. V was cut by 4 bases and J by 5 bases, with 14 bases left in between. In DNA form, the CDR3 reads TGTGCCAGCAGCCTACAGGGTACCATAGATACGCAGTATTTT. Amino acids: CASSLQGTIDTQYF.

The chain employs TRBV27 and TRBJ1-5; perhaps TRBD1 as D (6 bases). Germline CDR1 reads MNHEY; CDR2 reads SMNVEV (reference sequence). The V end was cut by 6 bases, the J end by 2 bases, with 17 bases between. The CDR3 covers 16 residues. The CDR3 loop reads CASRLTGRSGNQPQHF. CDR3 DNA sequence: TGTGCCAGCAGGTTGACAGGCCGATCTGGCAATCAGCCCCAGCATTTT.

This chain connects TRBV5-5 to TRBJ1-5, with TRBD1 matching over 9 bases. Germline V gene data show CDR1 as SGHKS and CDR2 as YYEKEE (reference sequence). This CDR3 comprises 15 residues. With V trimmed by 0 bases and J by 6 bases, 4 bases remained unmatched. The CDR3, as DNA: TGTGCCAGCAGCTTGGGGGACAGGGAGGGTCAGCCCCAGCATTTT. Encoded protein: CASSLGDREGQPQHF.

The gene calls are TRBV18 and TRBJ2-7; a weak D match, TRBD2 (5 bases). In germline, CDR1 is KGHSH, CDR2 LQKENI. The length of the CDR3 is 14 residues. V shed 2 bases and J shed 6 bases, with 14 bases lying between them. CDR3 nucleotides: TGTGCCAGCTCACCAATCGAGGGTAGAGGCGAGCAGTACTTC. Protein sequence: CASSPIEGRGEQYF.

With regard to this clone: The sample contains more than one DNA sequence encoding this CDR3. The V gene is TRBV27, the J gene TRBJ1-1; no definite D call. The CDR3 is 11 amino acids. CDR1 is MNHEY and CDR2 is SMNVEV in the germline V gene (reference sequence). V was cut by 3 bases and J by 7 bases, with 6 bases left in between. CDR3 DNA: TGTGCCAGCAGTTTGAGAGGTGAAGCTTTCTTT. The encoded protein is CASSLRGEAFF.

The chain has TRBV19 and TRBJ2-3, with TRBD2 identical over 13 bases. This CDR3 contains 17 residues. CDR1 is LNHDA and CDR2 is SQIVND in the germline V gene (reference sequence). V was pared by 8 bases and J by 6 bases, with 14 bases of the junction left unmatched. The CDR3 reads CASRTSGSQVARDTQYF. The DNA for the CDR3 is TGTGCCAGTCGGACTAGCGGGAGCCAAGTCGCAAGGGATACGCAGTATTTT.

This clone was observed a single time. The chain has TRBV7-3 and TRBJ2-2; tentatively, D is TRBD1 (6 bases). This CDR3 is built from 14 residues. The germline V gene encodes CDR1 SGHTA and CDR2 FQGTGA. With 5 bases removed from V and 7 bases from J, the gap between germline ends came to 14 bases. The CDR3 protein is CASSLPIQGGELFF. CDR3 DNA sequence: TGTGCCAGCAGCCTACCGATACAGGGCGGGGAGCTGTTTTTT.

The chain has TRBV19 and TRBJ1-4; D uncertain. The CDR3 loop spans 14 amino acids. Germline V lookup: CDR1 LNHDA, CDR2 SQIVND (reference sequence). Trimming pared 4 bases from V and 0 bases from J, leaving 6 bases between. The CDR3 spells CASSNPATNEKLFF. The CDR3 coding sequence is TGTGCCAGTAGTAACCCTGCAACTAATGAAAAACTGTTTTTT.

The gene calls are TRBV25-1 and TRBJ2-7; 12 bases fit TRBD2. The CDR3 covers 13 residues. Germline values: CDR1 MGHDK, CDR2 SYGVNS. Trimming cost V 7 bases and J 3 bases; bases outside gene matches: 1. The CDR3 DNA follows: TGTGCCAGCACGACTAGCGGGGGCTACGAGCAGTACTTC. As protein: CASTTSGGYEQYF.

V usage is TRBV7-9 and J usage is TRBJ1-1; D perhaps matches TRBD1 (6 bases). CDR3 length: 13 amino acids. Germline CDR1 and CDR2: SEHNR and FQNEAQ (reference sequence). The germline V and J ends were trimmed by 8 bases and 4 bases, with 14 bases remaining between them. The DNA of the CDR3 is TGTGCCAGCGTTCGGGGGGCGGTCACTGAAGCTTTCTTT. It yields the protein CASVRGAVTEAFF.

V and J are TRBV19 and TRBJ2-7, with D unclear. CDR3 length: 17 amino acids. V was clipped by 1 base and J by 3 bases, with 19 bases between them. The germline V gene has CDR1 LNHDA and CDR2 SQIVND (reference sequence). This CDR3 reads CASSIGSTRSAGYEQYF. DNA of the CDR3: TGTGCCAGTAGTATAGGTAGTACCCGCTCCGCCGGCTACGAGCAGTACTTC.

The chain employs TRBV7-2 and TRBJ2-3; no definite D call. The V and J ends lost 1 base and 2 bases respectively, with 10 bases between them. CDR1 is SGHTA, CDR2 FQGNSA, per germline. The CDR3 totals 15 residues. CDR3 sequence (DNA): TGTGCCAGCAGCTTAGACGTGGCTGTCACAGATACGCAGTATTTT. Translation gives CASSLDVAVTDTQYF.